This T cell receptor beta chain was sequenced for a study of neoadjuvant anti-PD-1 for oral cavity cancer. Blood cells were analyzed directly, without culture or expansion. Sequenced by immunoSEQ multiplex PCR; TCRdb stores in-frame clones only, minus some. The table shows approximately 20,000 clones, with approximately 70% occurring only once. General study results and limits: Only a few patients per response group were TCR-analyzed; validation needed.

The germline CDR1 and CDR2 sequences are SQVTM and ANQGSEA. V was clipped by 7 bases and J by 4 bases; unmatched bases: 8. The CDR3 extends over 14 amino acids. As for this clone: Its specificity is not known.

Specimen: PBMCs, collected before nivolumab (anti-PD-1) treatment. The receptor's source is a person between 35 and 79 years old with oral cavity squamous cell carcinoma. The chain joins TRBV29-1 to TRBJ1-1; 11 nucleotides agree with TRBD1. The CDR3 loop reads CSGWTGGGPTEAFF. The CDR3 nucleotides are TGCAGCGGATGGACAGGGGGCGGCCCCACTGAAGCTTTCTTT.